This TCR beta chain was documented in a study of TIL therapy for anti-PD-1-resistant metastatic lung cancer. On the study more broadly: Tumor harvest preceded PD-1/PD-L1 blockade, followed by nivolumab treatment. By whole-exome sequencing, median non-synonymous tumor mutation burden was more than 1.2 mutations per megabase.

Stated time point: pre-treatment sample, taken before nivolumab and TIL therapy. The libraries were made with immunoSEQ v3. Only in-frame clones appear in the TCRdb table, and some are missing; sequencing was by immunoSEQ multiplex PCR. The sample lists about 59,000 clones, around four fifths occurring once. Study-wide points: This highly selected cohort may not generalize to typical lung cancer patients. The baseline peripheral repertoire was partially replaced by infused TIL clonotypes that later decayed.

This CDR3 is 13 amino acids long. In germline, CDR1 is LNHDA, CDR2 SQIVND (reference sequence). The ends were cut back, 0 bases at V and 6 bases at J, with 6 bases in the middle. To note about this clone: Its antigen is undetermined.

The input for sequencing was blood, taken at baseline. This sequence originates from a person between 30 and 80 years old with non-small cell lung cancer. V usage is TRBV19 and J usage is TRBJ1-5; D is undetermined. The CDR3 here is CASSIDQGQPQHF. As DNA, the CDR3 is TGTGCCAGTAGTATAGATCAAGGTCAGCCCCAGCATTTT.